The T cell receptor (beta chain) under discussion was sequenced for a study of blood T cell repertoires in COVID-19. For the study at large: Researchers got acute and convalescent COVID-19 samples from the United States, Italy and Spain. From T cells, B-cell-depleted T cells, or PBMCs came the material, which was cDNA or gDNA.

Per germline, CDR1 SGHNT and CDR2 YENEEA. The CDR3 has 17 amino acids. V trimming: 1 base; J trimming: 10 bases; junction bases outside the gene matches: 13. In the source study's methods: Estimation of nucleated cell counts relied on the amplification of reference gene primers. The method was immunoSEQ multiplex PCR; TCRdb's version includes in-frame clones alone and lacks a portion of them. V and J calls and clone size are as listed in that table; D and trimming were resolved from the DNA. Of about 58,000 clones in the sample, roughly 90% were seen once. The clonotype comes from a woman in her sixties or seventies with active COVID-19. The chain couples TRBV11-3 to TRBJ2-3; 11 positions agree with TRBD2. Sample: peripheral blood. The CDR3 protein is CASSLGIGLAGLGAQYF. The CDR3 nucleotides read TGTGCCAGCAGCTTAGGCATAGGACTAGCGGGCCTTGGTGCGCAGTATTTT.